This TCR beta chain appears in the sequencing data of a study of Graves' ophthalmopathy and Graves' hyperthyroidism. V lost 6 bases and J 0 bases, leaving 15 bases between the germline ends. The CDR3 extends over 16 amino acids. Germline assignment: CDR1 LNHNV and CDR2 YYDKDF (reference sequence). The TCR beta CDR3 regions underwent amplification from RNA transcripts. First-round RT-PCR with HTBI primers preceded a second-round multiplex PCR. Via MiXCR, TCRdb re-called the multiplex PCR reads, giving one row per CDR3 protein. This table has around 400,000 distinct CDR3 sequences, over 20% appearing once.

This sequence joins TRBV15 and TRBJ1-5, with a possible D match to TRBD1 (5 bases). Sequencing used peripheral blood. The clonotype comes from a woman in her late teens or twenties with stable Graves' hyperthyroidism. The CDR3 protein is CATSTRDRHSNQPQHF. For the CDR3, the DNA is TGTGCCACCAGTACTAGGGACCGCCATAGCAATCAGCCCCAGCATTTT.